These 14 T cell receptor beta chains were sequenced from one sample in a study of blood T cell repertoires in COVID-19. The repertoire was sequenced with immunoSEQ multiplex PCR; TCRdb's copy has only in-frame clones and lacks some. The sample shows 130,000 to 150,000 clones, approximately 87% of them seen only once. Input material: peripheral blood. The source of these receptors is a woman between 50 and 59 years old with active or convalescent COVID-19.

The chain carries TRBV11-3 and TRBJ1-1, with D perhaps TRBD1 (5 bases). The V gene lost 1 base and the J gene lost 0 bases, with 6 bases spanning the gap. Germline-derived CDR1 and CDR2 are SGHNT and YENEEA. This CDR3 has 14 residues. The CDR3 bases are TGTGCCAGCAGCTTAGGGGGGGTGAACACTGAAGCTTTCTTT. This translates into CASSLGGVNTEAFF.

CDR3 region: CASSEWTGSSGNTIYF. CDR3 coding DNA: TGTGCCAGCAGTGAATGGACAGGGAGCTCTGGAAACACCATATATTTT. V is TRBV6-1 and J is TRBJ1-3; 8 nucleotides agree with TRBD1. CDR3 size: 16 residues. V was pared by 2 bases and J by 0 bases, with 3 bases of the junction left unmatched. The V gene's germline CDR1 is MNHNS and CDR2 SASEGT.

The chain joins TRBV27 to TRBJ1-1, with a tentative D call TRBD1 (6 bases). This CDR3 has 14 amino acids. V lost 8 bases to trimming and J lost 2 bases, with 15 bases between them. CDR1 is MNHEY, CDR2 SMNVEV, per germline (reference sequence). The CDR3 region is CASGPGRGNTEAFF. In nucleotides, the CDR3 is TGTGCCAGCGGGCCGGGCAGGGGAAACACTGAAGCTTTCTTT.

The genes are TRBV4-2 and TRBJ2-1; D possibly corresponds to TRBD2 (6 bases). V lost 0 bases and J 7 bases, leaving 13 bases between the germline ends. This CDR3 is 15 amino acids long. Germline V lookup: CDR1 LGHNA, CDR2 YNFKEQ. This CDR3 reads CASSQENGRGNEQFF. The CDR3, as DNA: TGTGCCAGCAGCCAAGAAAACGGGAGAGGTAATGAGCAGTTCTTC.

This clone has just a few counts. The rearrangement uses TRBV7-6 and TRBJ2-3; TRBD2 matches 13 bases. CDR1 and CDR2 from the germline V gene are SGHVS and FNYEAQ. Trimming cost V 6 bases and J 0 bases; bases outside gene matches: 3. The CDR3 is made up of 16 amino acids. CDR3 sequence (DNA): TGTGCCAGCAGTTGGACTAGCGGGGGAAGCACAGATACGCAGTATTTT. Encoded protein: CASSWTSGGSTDTQYF.

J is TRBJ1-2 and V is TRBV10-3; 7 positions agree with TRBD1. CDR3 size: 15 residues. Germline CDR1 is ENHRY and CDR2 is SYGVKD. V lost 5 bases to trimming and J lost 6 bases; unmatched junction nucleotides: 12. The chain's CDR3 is CAISRDRDFGDGYTF. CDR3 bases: TGTGCCATCAGTCGAGACAGGGATTTTGGCGATGGCTACACCTTC.

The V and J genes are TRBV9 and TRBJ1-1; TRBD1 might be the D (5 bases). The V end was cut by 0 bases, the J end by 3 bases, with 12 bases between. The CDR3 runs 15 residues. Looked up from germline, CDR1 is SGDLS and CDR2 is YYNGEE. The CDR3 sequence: CASSVDAGWYTEAFF. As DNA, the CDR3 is TGTGCCAGCAGCGTAGACGCAGGGTGGTACACTGAAGCTTTCTTT.

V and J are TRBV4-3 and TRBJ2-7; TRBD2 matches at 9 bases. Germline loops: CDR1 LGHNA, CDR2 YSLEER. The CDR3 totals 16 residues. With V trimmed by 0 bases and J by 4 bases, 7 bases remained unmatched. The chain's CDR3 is CASSQDWGLADYEQYF. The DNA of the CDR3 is TGCGCCAGCAGCCAAGATTGGGGACTAGCAGATTACGAGCAGTACTTC.

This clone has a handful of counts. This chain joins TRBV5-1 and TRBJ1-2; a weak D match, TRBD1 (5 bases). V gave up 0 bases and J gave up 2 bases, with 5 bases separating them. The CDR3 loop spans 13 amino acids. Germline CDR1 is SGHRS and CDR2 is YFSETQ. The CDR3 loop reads CASSLGQNYGYTF. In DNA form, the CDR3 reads TGCGCCAGCAGCTTGGGACAGAACTATGGCTACACCTTC.

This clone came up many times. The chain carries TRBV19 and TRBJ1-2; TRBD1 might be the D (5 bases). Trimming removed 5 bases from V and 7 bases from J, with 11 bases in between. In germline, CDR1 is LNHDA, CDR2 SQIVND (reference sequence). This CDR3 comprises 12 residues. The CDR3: CASSYQGRGYTF. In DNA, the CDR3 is TGTGCCAGTAGTTATCAGGGCCGTGGCTACACCTTC.

The CDR3 coding sequence is TGCAGCGTTGACGGGACAGTCTCCCCCTACAATGAGCAGTTCTTC. It is translated as CSVDGTVSPYNEQFF. The chain couples TRBV29-1 to TRBJ2-1; 7 positions agree with TRBD1. Germline lookup yields CDR1 SQVTM and CDR2 ANQGSEA. The V segment lost 3 bases and the J segment 2 bases; nucleotides outside the gene matches: 7. This CDR3 is 15 amino acids long.

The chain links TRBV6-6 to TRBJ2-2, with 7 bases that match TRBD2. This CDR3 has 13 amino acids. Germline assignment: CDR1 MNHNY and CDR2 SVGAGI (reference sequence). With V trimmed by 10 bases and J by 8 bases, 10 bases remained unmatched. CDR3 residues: CATSRGEKGELFF. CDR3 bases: TGTGCCACCTCTCGGGGGGAGAAAGGGGAGCTGTTTTTT.

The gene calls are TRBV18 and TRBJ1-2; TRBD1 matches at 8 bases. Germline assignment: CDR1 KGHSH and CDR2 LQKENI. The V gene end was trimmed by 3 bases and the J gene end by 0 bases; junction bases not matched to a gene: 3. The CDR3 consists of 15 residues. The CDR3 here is CASSPTGDTNYGYTF. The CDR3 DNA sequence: TGTGCCAGCTCACCGACAGGGGATACTAACTATGGCTACACCTTC.

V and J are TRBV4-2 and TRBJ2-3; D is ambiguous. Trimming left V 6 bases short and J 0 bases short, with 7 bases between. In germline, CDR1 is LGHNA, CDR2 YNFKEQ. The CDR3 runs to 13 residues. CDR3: CASSTPSTDTQYF. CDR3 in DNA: TGTGCCAGCAGTACACCTAGCACAGATACGCAGTATTTT.